This entry concerns a single TCR beta chain. The antigen remains undetermined. The source of the sample is a study of T cell responses to AZD1222 COVID-19 vaccine. Using immunoSEQ multiplex PCR, the repertoire was profiled, and TCRdb retains in-frame clones only, with some absent. The data show 130,000 to 150,000 clones, 85% to 90% seen once. Study results and caveats: Baseline seropositives among AZD1222 recipients totaled only six or seven. Regions left unmutated in variants are reportedly the target of nearly half of spike-specific TCRs.

Trimming removed 0 bases from V and 3 bases from J; junction bases left unmatched: 5. This CDR3 is 15 amino acids long. CDR1 and CDR2 (germline): SGHRS, YFSETQ. The chain links TRBV5-1 to TRBJ2-5, with TRBD1 matching 7 bases. This receptor was identified in an adult who received the AZD1222 COVID-19 vaccine. Specimen: peripheral blood, collected 28 days after the second AZD1222 dose. CDR3 coding DNA: TGCGCCAGCAGCTTGGCGTTTGGGACAGAAGAGACCCAGTACTTC. This translates into CASSLAFGTEETQYF.